This T cell receptor beta chain was sequenced in a study of T-cell memory formation after mild COVID-19. For the study at large: Largely donor-specific TCR clusters were found.

With regard to this clonotype: Its antigen is not identified. The germline gene is not matched at one end of the junction; a read error may be the cause.

MiXCR was run by TCRdb on the 5' RACE reads, yielding one entry per CDR3 protein. This sample has some 450,000 distinct CDR3 sequences, with 20% found just once. CDR3 length equals 11 residues. The germline gives CDR1 SGHRS, CDR2 YFSETQ. Study-level results: Day 15 to 85 contracting clones showed balanced CD4/CD8; day 15 to 37 expanders favored CD4+. A second wave of clones peaked on day 37, and their SARS-CoV-2 specificity went unconfirmed. The appearance of some responding clones in pre-infection memory suggested that cross-reactive memory joined.

The sequence came from an adult woman who had mild COVID-19 (a few samples of this study predate the infection). Cell type and time point are not known. The chain carries TRBV5-1 and TRBJ2-7; TRBD2 is a possible D gene (5 bases). Sequenced sample: PBMCs or a T cell subset sorted from them (not recorded which). The chain's CDR3 is CASSSEAARFF. The CDR3 DNA reads TGCGCCAGCAGCTCGGAGGCAGCCCGCTTCTTC.